These T cell receptor beta chains were read from a single sample in a study of human T cells and chemical hapten exposure. TCRdb re-analysed the RACE reads in MiXCR, keeping a single row per CDR3 protein. Of 180,000 or so distinct CDR3 sequences listed, more than 14% were seen once; the top ten hold 1.5% to 2%. The source material was whole blood, sampled in connection with sensitization to the hapten diphenylcyclopropenone (DPC). The receptors here all came from a woman under 40 with alopecia areata. Some clones in this sample may be carry-over from other donors' samples. Each CDR3 is given with its conserved first and last residue. D genes are given only for firm matches. Not all rows give a size; the values are once, few, many and, for expanded clones, a class.

clone size	D gene	V gene	J gene	CDR3 DNA	CDR3 protein
NA	NA	TRBV5-4	TRBJ2-5	TGTGCCAGCAGCCCAGCCAATAGTGAGACCCAGTACTTC	CASSPANSETQYF
NA	NA	TRBV18	TRBJ1-5	TGTGCCAGCTCACCATATCGCCTGTCGAGTCAGCCCCAGCATTTT	CASSPYRLSSQPQHF
NA	TRBD2	TRBV12-5	TRBJ2-3	TGTGTCACCGCGCGGGGGGGCCTGTCAGGGTCATCCACAGATACGCAGTATTTT	CVTARGGLSGSSTDTQYF
few	NA	TRBV7-8	TRBJ1-4	TGTGCCAGCAGCTTAGGACAGTTATCATCTGGAAAACTGTTTTTT	CASSLGQLSSGKLFF
NA	NA	TRBV6-5	TRBJ1-2	TGTGCCAGCAGTTTCTCGACAGGCCTGACCTATGGCTACACCTTC	CASSFSTGLTYGYTF
many	NA	TRBV5-1	TRBJ2-3	TGCGCCAGCAGCCTGCGGGGGCTAGGCACAGATACGCAGTATTTT	CASSLRGLGTDTQYF
NA	NA	TRBV7-9	TRBJ1-2	TGTGCCGGCAGGGCGGCCGCGAATTACACCTTC	CAGRAAANYTF
NA	NA	TRBV9	TRBJ1-1	TGTGCCAGCAGCGTAGCATCCGGGACTGAAGCTTTCTTT	CASSVASGTEAFF
NA	NA	TRBV28	TRBJ2-7	TGTGCCAGCAACCGGCCCGGGACTTCCTACGAGCAGTACTTC	CASNRPGTSYEQYF
many	TRBD2	TRBV6-6	TRBJ2-3	TGTGCCAGCAGTTACGTTACCGGACTAGCAGGCGCAGATACGCAGTATTTT	CASSYVTGLAGADTQYF
NA	NA	TRBV3-1	TRBJ1-6	TGTGCCAGCAGCCAAGTTCGTAATTCATCCCTCCACTTT	CASSQVRNSSLHF
NA	NA	TRBV4-2	TRBJ2-7	TGTGCCAGCAGCCAAGAATTTCGGGGGCTCGCCGGGGAGCAGTACTTC	CASSQEFRGLAGEQYF
NA	NA	TRBV6-2/TRBV6-3	TRBJ1-1	TGTGCCAGCAGTGACCGGCACACTGAAGCTTTCTTT	CASSDRHTEAFF
NA	TRBD2	TRBV28	TRBJ2-4	TGTGCCAGCCGGGCGGGGGGACTGTCTCTGAACATTCAGTACTTC	CASRAGGLSLNIQYF
few	NA	TRBV5-1	TRBJ2-7	TGCGCCAGCAGCTACCAAGGCACAGGGACCAGGAGCGAGCAGTACTTC	CASSYQGTGTRSEQYF
NA	TRBD1	TRBV28	TRBJ2-7	TGTGCCAGCAGTTCGATATCCGGGACAGGGAACGAGCAGTACTTC	CASSSISGTGNEQYF
NA	NA	TRBV18	TRBJ2-7	TGTGCCAGCTCTTCAGGATGGGAAAACCTCTACGAGCAGTACTTC	CASSSGWENLYEQYF
many	NA	TRBV11-2	TRBJ2-1	TGTGCCAGCAGCTTAGATCAGACAGCCCTGGGGGATGAGCAGTTCTTC	CASSLDQTALGDEQFF
NA	NA	TRBV6-2/TRBV6-3	TRBJ2-4	TGTGCCAGTTCAGCCGCCAAAAACATTCAGTACTTC	CASSAAKNIQYF
NA	TRBD2	TRBV2	TRBJ2-7	TGTGCCAGCAGGGGGGGGTCTACCTACGAGCAGTACTTC	CASRGGSTYEQYF
NA	NA	TRBV7-9	TRBJ1-2	TGTGCCAGCAGCTTAAACACAGGACGAGATGGCTACACCTTC	CASSLNTGRDGYTF
NA	TRBD1	TRBV5-1	TRBJ2-5	TGCGCCAGCAGCTTGGGGGACAGGGGGACGGAAGAGACCCAGTACTTC	CASSLGDRGTEETQYF
few	NA	TRBV7-2	TRBJ1-1	TGTGCCAGCAGCTTGACCCAGGGTTTCACTGAAGCTTTCTTT	CASSLTQGFTEAFF
few	TRBD1	TRBV12-3/TRBV12-4	TRBJ1-5	TGTGCCAGCAGTCATTGGACAGGGTTTGGAATGGGTCAGCCCCAGCATTTT	CASSHWTGFGMGQPQHF
few	NA	TRBV2	TRBJ2-7	TGTGCCAGCAGTGAAGTGGGAGGTGTCGAGCAGTACTTC	CASSEVGGVEQYF
NA	NA	TRBV28	TRBJ1-1	TGTGCCGCCGGGCAGGGGCTCACTGAAGCTTTCTTT	CAAGQGLTEAFF
NA	TRBD1	TRBV12-3/TRBV12-4	TRBJ2-7	TGTGCCAGCAGTCCCCCGGGACAGGGAGGCGAGCAGTACTTC	CASSPPGQGGEQYF
NA	NA	TRBV12-3/TRBV12-4	TRBJ2-2	TGTGCCAGCAGTTTTCAGAGGATTCGCGCCGGGGAGCTGTTTTTT	CASSFQRIRAGELFF
few	NA	TRBV7-8	TRBJ1-6	TGTGCCAGCAGCTTAGGGGACCCATGGGGCTGGCGGAATTCACCCCTCCACTTT	CASSLGDPWGWRNSPLHF
few	NA	TRBV29-1	TRBJ2-1	TGCAGCGTCAAGGACATCAATGAGCAGTTCTTC	CSVKDINEQFF
few	TRBD1	TRBV9	TRBJ2-7	TGTGCCAGCGGACCGGGACAGGGGGCCTACGAGCAGTACTTC	CASGPGQGAYEQYF
many	NA	TRBV7-2	TRBJ2-1	TGTGCCAGCAGCTTAGGCCTCCCGGGCTCGGGGATTGAGCAGTTCTTC	CASSLGLPGSGIEQFF
few	NA	TRBV20-1	TRBJ1-2	TGCAGTGCGCCTCTGGAGTCGGGCAGGGGCTACACCTTC	CSAPLESGRGYTF
many	TRBD1	TRBV7-2	TRBJ1-1	TGTGCCAGCCGTGGCCTTTCCGGGACAGGGGTTCCCACTGAAGCTTTCTTT	CASRGLSGTGVPTEAFF
few	NA	TRBV7-9	TRBJ2-7	TGTGCCAGCAGCTTAGAGGGTTCGTTGGCCTACGAGCAGTACTTC	CASSLEGSLAYEQYF
NA	NA	TRBV6-1	TRBJ1-2	TGTGCCAGCAAGGTGGGCGACCCTCACTACACCTTC	CASKVGDPHYTF
few	NA	TRBV24-1	TRBJ2-5	TGTGCCACCAGTGATATATCTACTAGATTCCAAGAGACCCAGTACTTC	CATSDISTRFQETQYF
NA	TRBD1	TRBV18	TRBJ2-1	TGTGCCAGCTCGCCCCGGGACAGGGGTTCCTACAATGAGCAGTTCTTC	CASSPRDRGSYNEQFF
NA	NA	TRBV2	TRBJ1-5	TGTGCCAGCAGTGAAGCGCTTCACGTAAATCAGCCCCAGCATTTT	CASSEALHVNQPQHF
few	NA	TRBV6-1	TRBJ1-2	TGTGCCAGCAGTGAAGGTGGCAGGAACTCCTTTTTTATCTATGGCTACACCTTC	CASSEGGRNSFFIYGYTF
NA	TRBD2	TRBV18	TRBJ2-3	TGTGCCAGCCAACCGACTAGCGGGAGCACAGATACGCAGTATTTT	CASQPTSGSTDTQYF
few	NA	TRBV4-2	TRBJ2-3	TGTGCCAGCAGCCAAGTGTCTCAGGGATTTGGCACAGATACGCAGTATTTT	CASSQVSQGFGTDTQYF
NA	TRBD2	TRBV6-5	TRBJ2-3	TGTGCCAGCAGCAGCGGGAGGAGGGTAGATACGCAGTATTTT	CASSSGRRVDTQYF
few	NA	TRBV11-2	TRBJ1-1	TGTGCCAGCAGCTTAGCCGAAGGGGCGGGCAACACTGAAGCTTTCTTT	CASSLAEGAGNTEAFF
few	NA	TRBV13	TRBJ2-6	TGTGCCAGCAGCCTTAGCAGCCCTCTGAGCTCTGGGGCCAACGTCCTGACTTTC	CASSLSSPLSSGANVLTF
many	NA	TRBV7-3	TRBJ2-7	TGTGCCAGCAGCCCCCCCCTAAACGGGAGTCATGACGAGCAGTACTTC	CASSPPLNGSHDEQYF
few	TRBD1	TRBV5-1	TRBJ1-1	TGCGCCAGCCACCGGGACAGGGGAGACACTGAAGCTTTCTTT	CASHRDRGDTEAFF
NA	NA	TRBV7-5	TRBJ1-4	NA	CISVSDPQKDGNEKLFF
NA	TRBD1	TRBV4-3	TRBJ1-2	TGCGCCAGCAGCCCACGTGAAACAGGGGTTAATAGATATGGCTACACCTTC	CASSPRETGVNRYGYTF
many	TRBD2	TRBV29-1	TRBJ2-1	TGCAGCACCAAGCCGGGACTAATGCCGTACAATGAGCAGTTCTTC	CSTKPGLMPYNEQFF
few	TRBD1	TRBV7-2	TRBJ2-7	TGTGCCAGCAGCTTATACGGGACAGGGAATTCCTACGAGCAGTACTTC	CASSLYGTGNSYEQYF
NA	TRBD1	TRBV7-9	TRBJ1-2	TGTGCCAGCAGCTACGGGACAGGGGAAATTAGTGGCTACACCTTC	CASSYGTGEISGYTF
many	NA	TRBV7-8	TRBJ2-1	TGTGCCAGCAGCTTAGTCAGGTCCCGCTCCTACAATGAGCAGTTCTTC	CASSLVRSRSYNEQFF